The present T cell receptor beta chain was sequenced within a study of blood T cell repertoires in COVID-19. On the study more broadly: The cDNA or gDNA used as material had been derived from T cells, B-cell-depleted T cells, or PBMCs.

The authors' processing: Reference gene primer amplification yielded estimated nucleated cell counts. Data came from immunoSEQ multiplex PCR; TCRdb stores just in-frame clones and leaves some out. V and J calls and clone size are as listed in that table; D and trimming were resolved from the DNA. The repertoire holds about 220,000 clones, about 80% seen once, with 2% to 2.5% in the top ten. This CDR3 has 14 amino acids. Germline V lookup: CDR1 MNHEY, CDR2 SMNVEV (reference sequence). Trimming shortened V by 5 bases and J by 5 bases, and 15 bases separated the two germline ends. The sample taken for sequencing was peripheral blood. The chain carries TRBV27 and TRBJ1-1; D unresolved. The source of this sequence is a woman aged 60 to 75 with acute or convalescent COVID-19. The CDR3 here is CASSARGGRTEAFF. The DNA for the CDR3 is TGTGCCAGCAGTGCCCGAGGCGGGAGGACTGAAGCTTTCTTT.